This T cell receptor (beta chain) emerged from a study of shared clonotypes between healthy human individuals. A word on this clone: Its antigen is unidentified.

Study-level results: The genetic and exposure-history diversity represented was limited by few donors.

The V gene end was trimmed by 1 base and the J gene end by 4 bases; junction bases not matched to a gene: 7. This CDR3 contains 16 residues. The germline CDR1 and CDR2 sequences are LNHDA and SQIVND (reference sequence). Donors were Caucasian adults residing in Nashville, Tennessee, USA. The sorted-subset replicate PCRs were given around 200 ng DNA, which is around 29,000 T cell genomes. As processed by the authors: With immunoSEQ giving junction-only sequences and no quality scores, filtering differed. Assay used: immunoSEQ multiplex PCR; TCRdb lists only in-frame clones, some missing. D and trimming were read from the DNA, whereas the V and J calls and clone size are those reported in that table. The sample lists some 580,000 clones; 97% were seen once.

The receptor comes from a young woman in good health. J is TRBJ2-3 and V is TRBV19; 8 bases match TRBD2. Sequences were obtained from naive CD4+ T cells sorted from blood. Subset in this sample: CD45RA+ positively selected. The CDR3 nucleotides read TGTGCCAGTAGTATAGCAGGGACTAGGAACCCAGATACGCAGTATTTT. Amino acids: CASSIAGTRNPDTQYF.